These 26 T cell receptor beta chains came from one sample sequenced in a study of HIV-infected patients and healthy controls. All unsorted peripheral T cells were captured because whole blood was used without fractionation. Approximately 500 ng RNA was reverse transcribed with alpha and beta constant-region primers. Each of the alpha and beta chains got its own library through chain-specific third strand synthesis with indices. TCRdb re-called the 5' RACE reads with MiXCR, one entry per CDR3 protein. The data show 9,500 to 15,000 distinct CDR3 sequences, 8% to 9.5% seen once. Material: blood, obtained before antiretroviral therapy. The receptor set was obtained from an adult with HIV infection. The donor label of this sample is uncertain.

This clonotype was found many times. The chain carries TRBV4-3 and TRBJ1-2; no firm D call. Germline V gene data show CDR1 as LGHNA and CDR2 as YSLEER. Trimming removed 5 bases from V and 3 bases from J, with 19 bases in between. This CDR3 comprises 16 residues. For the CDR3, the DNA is TGCGCCAGCAGCTCATCCCGGTATAGGCAGGACTATGGCTACACCTTC. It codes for CASSSSRYRQDYGYTF.

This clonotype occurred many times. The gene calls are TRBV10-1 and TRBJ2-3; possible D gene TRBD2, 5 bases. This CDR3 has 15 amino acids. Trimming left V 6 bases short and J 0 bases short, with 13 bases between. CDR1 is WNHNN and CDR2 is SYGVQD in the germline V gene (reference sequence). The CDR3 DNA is TGCGCCAGCAGCGACGAACTAGGGAGCACAGATACGCAGTATTTT. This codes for CASSDELGSTDTQYF.

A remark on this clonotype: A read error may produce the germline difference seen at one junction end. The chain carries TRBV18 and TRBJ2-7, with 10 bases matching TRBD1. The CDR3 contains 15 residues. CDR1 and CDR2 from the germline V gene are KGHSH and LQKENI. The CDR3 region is CASSRTTGGREEPYF. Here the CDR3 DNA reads TGTGCCAGCTCACGAACGACAGGGGGCCGAGAGGAGCCGTACTTC. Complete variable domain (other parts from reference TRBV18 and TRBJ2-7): NAGVMQNPRHLVRRRGQEARLRCSPMKGHSHVYWYRQLPEEGLKFMVYLQKENIIDESGMPKERFSAEFPKEGPSILRIQQVVRGDSAAYFCASSRTTGGREEPYFGPGTRLTVT.

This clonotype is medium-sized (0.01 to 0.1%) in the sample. CDR3 sequence: CASSQGSTQYF. CDR3 DNA: TGTGCCAGCAGCCAAGGATCGACCCAGTACTTC. This rearrangement joins TRBV3-1 to TRBJ2-5; D is undetermined. Per germline, CDR1 LGHDT and CDR2 YNNKEL (reference sequence). V lost 1 base to trimming and J lost 7 bases, with 4 bases between them. The CDR3 runs 11 residues.

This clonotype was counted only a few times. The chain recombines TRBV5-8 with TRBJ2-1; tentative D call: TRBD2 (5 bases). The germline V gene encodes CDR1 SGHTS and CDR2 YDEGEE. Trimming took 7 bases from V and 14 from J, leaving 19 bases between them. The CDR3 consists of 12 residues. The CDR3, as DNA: TGTGCCAGCGGTCGAGAGGGATTGGTGGAGTTCTTC. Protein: CASGREGLVEFF.

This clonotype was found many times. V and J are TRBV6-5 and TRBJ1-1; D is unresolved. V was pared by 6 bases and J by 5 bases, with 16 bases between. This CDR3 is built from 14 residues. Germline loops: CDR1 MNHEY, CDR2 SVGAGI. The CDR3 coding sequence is TGTGCCAGCAGACCCACGACCAGCGAGACTGAAGCTTTCTTT. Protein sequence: CASRPTTSETEAFF.

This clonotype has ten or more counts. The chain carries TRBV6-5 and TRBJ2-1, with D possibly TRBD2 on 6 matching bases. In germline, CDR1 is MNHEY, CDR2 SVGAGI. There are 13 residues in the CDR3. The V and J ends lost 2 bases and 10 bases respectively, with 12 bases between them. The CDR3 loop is CASSYLLGGEQFF. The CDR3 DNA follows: TGTGCCAGCAGTTACCTTCTCGGAGGGGAGCAGTTCTTC.

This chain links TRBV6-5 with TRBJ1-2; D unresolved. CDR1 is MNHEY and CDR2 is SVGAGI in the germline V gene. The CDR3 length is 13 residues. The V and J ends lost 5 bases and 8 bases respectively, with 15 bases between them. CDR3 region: CASSPSPTWGYTF. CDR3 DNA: TGTGCCAGCAGTCCCTCCCCAACATGGGGCTACACCTTC.

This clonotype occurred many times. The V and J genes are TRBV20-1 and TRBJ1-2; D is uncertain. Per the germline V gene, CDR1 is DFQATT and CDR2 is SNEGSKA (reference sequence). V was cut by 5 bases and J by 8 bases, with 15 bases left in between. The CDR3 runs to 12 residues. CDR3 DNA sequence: TGCAGTGCTGGAGGGCAGAAGTACGGCTACACCTTC. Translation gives CSAGGQKYGYTF.

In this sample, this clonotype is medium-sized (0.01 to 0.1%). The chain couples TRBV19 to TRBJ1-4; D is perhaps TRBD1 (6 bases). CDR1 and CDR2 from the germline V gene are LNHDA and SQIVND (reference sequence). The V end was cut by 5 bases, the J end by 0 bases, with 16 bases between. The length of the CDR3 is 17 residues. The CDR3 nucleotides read TGTGCCAGTAGTGAGGGGGAAGCGATTGCAACTAATGAAAAACTGTTTTTT. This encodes CASSEGEAIATNEKLFF.

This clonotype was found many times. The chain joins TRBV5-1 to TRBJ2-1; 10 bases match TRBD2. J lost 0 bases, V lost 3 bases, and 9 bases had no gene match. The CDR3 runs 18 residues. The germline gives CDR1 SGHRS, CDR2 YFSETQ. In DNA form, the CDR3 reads TGCGCCAGCAGCTCCCCGGCTAGCGGGAGTAGCTCCTACAATGAGCAGTTCTTC. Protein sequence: CASSSPASGSSSYNEQFF.

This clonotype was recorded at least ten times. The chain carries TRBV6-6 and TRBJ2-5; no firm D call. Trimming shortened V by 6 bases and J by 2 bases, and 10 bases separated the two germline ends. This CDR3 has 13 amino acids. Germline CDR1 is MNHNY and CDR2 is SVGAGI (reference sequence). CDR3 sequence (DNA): TGTGCCAGCAGGTTCCCTAGTCAAGAGACCCAGTACTTC. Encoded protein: CASRFPSQETQYF.

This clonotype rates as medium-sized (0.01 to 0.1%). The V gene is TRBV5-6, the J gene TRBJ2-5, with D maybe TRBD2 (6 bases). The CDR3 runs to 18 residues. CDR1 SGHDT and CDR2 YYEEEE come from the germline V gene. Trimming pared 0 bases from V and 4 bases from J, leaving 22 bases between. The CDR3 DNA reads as TGTGCCAGCAGCTTGGCCCCAGCGGATTACAGGCGGGGAGAGACCCAGTACTTC. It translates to CASSLAPADYRRGETQYF.

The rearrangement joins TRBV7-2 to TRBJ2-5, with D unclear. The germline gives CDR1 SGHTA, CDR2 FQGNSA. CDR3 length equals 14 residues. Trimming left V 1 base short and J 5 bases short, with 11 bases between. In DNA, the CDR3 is TGTGCCAGCAGCTTAGGATTCCGTGGGGAGACCCAGTACTTC. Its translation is CASSLGFRGETQYF.

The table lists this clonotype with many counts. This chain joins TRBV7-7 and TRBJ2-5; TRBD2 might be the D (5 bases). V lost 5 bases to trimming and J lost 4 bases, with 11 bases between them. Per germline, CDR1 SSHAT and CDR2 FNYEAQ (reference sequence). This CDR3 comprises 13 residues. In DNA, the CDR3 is TGTGCCAGCAGCCCGACTCGGGGAGAGACCCAGTACTTC. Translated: CASSPTRGETQYF.

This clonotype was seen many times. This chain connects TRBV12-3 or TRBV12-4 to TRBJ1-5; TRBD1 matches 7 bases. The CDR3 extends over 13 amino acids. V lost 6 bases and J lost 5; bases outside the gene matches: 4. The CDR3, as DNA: TGTGCCAGCAGGGGGACAGAAGATCAGCCCCAGCATTTT. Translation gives CASRGTEDQPQHF.

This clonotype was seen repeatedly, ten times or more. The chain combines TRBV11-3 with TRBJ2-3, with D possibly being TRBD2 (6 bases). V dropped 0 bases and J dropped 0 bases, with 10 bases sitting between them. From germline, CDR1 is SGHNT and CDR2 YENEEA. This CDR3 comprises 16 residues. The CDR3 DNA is TGTGCCAGCAGCTTAGAGGGTGGGACTAGCACAGATACGCAGTATTTT. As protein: CASSLEGGTSTDTQYF.

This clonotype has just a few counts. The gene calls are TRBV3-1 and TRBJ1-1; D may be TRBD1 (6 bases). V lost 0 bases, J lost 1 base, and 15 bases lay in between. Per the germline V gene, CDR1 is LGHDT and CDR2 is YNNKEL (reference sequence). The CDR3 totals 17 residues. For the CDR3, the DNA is TGTGCCAGCAGCCAAGAGTTGATGGGGGGGCAGAACACTGAAGCTTTCTTT. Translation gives CASSQELMGGQNTEAFF.

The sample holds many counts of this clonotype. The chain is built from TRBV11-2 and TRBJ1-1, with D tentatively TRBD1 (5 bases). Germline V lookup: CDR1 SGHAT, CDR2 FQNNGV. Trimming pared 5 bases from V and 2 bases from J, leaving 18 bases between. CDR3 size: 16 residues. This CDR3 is CASSLRWGDQNTEAFF. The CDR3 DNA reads TGTGCCAGCAGCCTCCGCTGGGGGGATCAAAACACTGAAGCTTTCTTT. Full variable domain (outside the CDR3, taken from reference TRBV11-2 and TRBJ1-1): EAGVAQSPRYKIIEKRQSVAFWCNPISGHATLYWYQQILGQGPKLLIQFQNNGVVDDSQLPKDRFSAERLKGVDSTLKIQPAKLEDSAVYLCASSLRWGDQNTEAFFGQGTRLTVV.

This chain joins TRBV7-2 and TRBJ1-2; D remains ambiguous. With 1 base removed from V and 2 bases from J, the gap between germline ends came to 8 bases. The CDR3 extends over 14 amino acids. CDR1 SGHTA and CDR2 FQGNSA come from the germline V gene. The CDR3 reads CASSLVHPNYGYTF. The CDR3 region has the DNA TGTGCCAGCAGCTTAGTACACCCGAACTATGGCTACACCTTC. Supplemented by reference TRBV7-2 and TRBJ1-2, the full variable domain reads GAGVSQSPSNKVTEKGKDVELRCDPISGHTALYWYRQSLGQGLEFLIYFQGNSAPDKSGLPSDRFSAERTGGSVSTLTIQRTQQEDSAVYLCASSLVHPNYGYTFGSGTRLTVV.

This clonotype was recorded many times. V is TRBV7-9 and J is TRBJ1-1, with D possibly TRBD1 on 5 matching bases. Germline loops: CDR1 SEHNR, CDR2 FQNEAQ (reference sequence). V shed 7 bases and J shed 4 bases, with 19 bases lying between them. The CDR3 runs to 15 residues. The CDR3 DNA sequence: TGTGCCAGCAACAAAGGTCGGGGGGAAGCCACTGAAGCTTTCTTT. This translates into CASNKGRGEATEAFF.

The CDR3 DNA follows: TGTGCCAGCCAACAGGCTAGCGGGGCAGATACGCAGTATTTT. Translating gives CASQQASGADTQYF. The V gene is TRBV27, the J gene TRBJ2-3, with TRBD2 matching over 9 bases. CDR3 length: 14 residues. Germline-derived CDR1 and CDR2 are MNHEY and SMNVEV (reference sequence). Trimming at V came to 8 bases and at J to 4 bases, leaving 7 bases not matched to a gene.

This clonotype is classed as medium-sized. This CDR3 is CSASWAASGREGSYNEQFF. CDR3 DNA: TGCAGTGCTAGTTGGGCGGCTAGCGGGAGGGAGGGCTCCTACAATGAGCAGTTCTTC. The chain carries TRBV20-1 and TRBJ2-1; 12 bases align to TRBD2. The germline V gene encodes CDR1 DFQATT and CDR2 SNEGSKA (reference sequence). V lost 3 bases and J lost 0; bases outside the gene matches: 12. The CDR3 runs to 19 residues.

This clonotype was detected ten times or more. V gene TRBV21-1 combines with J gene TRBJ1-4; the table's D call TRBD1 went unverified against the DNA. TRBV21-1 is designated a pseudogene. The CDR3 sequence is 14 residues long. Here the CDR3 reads CASSPDREYEKLFF. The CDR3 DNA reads TGTGCCAGCAGCCCCGACAGAGAATATGAAAAACTGTTTTTT.

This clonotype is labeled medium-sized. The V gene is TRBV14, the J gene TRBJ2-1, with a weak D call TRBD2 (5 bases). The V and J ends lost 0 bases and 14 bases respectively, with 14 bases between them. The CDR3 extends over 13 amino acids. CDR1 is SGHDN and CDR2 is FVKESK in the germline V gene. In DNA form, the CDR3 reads TGTGCCAGCAGCCAAGATCTTTCGGGGATTAAGTTCTTC. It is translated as CASSQDLSGIKFF. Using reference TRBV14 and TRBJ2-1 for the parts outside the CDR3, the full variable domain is EAGVTQFPSHSVIEKGQTVTLRCDPISGHDNLYWYRRVMGKEIKFLLHFVKESKQDESGMPNNRFLAERTGGTYSTLKVQPAELEDSGVYFCASSQDLSGIKFFGPGTRLTVL.

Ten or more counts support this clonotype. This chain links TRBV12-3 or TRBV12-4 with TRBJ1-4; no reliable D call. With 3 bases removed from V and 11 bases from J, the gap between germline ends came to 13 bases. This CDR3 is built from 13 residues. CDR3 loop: CASSFVGWEKLFF. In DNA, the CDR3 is TGTGCCAGCAGTTTCGTGGGGTGGGAGAAACTGTTTTTT.